The present entry profiles one TCR beta chain with its context. Antigen specificity is unknown. This sample is part of a study of OX40 agonist ivuxolimab in advanced cancers. Study-wide points: Some nonresponders also had low normalized T-cell clonal expansion.

Assay used: immunoSEQ multiplex PCR; TCRdb lists only in-frame clones, some missing. The sample records 15,000 to 20,000 clones, 70% to 90% being singletons. The CDR3 totals 12 residues. Trimming stripped 11 bases from V and 4 bases from J, with 13 bases between. CDR1 and CDR2 from the germline V gene are MDHEN and SYDVKM. The chain carries TRBV28 and TRBJ2-3; D ambiguous. The source material was CD4+ or CD8+ T cells sorted from blood, sampled in a trial of the OX40 agonist ivuxolimab. This clonotype originated in an adult with an advanced solid tumor such as melanoma, head and neck, liver or kidney cancer. The CDR3 protein is CAGLPTSDTQYF. The DNA of the CDR3 is TGTGCCGGCCTCCCCACCTCAGATACGCAGTATTTT.